The present T cell receptor (beta chain) was sequenced within a study of technical replicates of blood from a few donors. The protocol was immunoSEQ multiplex PCR, while the TCRdb copy is restricted to in-frame clones and leaves out a portion. Here the sample spans some 83,000 clones, roughly nine tenths being singletons. The table lists this clone with a few counts. Sequencing used T cells isolated from PBMCs. The TCR comes from a human donor in good health.

The CDR3 here is CASHPVPGEKGDTEAFF. CDR3 in DNA: TGTGCCAGCCACCCAGTACCGGGAGAGAAAGGAGACACTGAAGCTTTCTTT. The chain joins TRBV19 to TRBJ1-1; D gene unclear. Germline V lookup: CDR1 LNHDA, CDR2 SQIVND (reference sequence). V shed 9 bases and J shed 3 bases, with 26 bases lying between them. This CDR3 spans 17 amino acids.